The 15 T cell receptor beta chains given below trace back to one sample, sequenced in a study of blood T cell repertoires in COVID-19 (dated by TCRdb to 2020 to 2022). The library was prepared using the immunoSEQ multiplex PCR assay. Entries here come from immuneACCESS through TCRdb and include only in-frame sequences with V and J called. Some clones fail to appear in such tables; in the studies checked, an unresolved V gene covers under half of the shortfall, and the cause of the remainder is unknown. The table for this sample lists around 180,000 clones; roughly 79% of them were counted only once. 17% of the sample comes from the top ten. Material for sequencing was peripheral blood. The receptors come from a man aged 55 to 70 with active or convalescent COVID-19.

The CDR3 protein is CASSNTGIVGETQYF. DNA for the CDR3: TGTGCCAGCAGTAATACAGGGATTGTCGGTGAGACCCAGTACTTC. The chain uses TRBV6-2 or TRBV6-3 and TRBJ2-5; perhaps TRBD1 as D (6 bases). V was pared by 5 bases and J by 5 bases, with 18 bases between. Germline V gene lookup returns CDR1 MNHEY and CDR2 SVGEGT. The CDR3 is 15 residues long.

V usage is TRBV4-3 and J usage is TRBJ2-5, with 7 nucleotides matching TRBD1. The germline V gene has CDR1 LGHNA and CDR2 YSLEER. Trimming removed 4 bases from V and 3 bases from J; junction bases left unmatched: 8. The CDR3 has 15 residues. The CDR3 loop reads CASSPSGTEEETQYF. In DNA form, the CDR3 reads TGCGCCAGCAGCCCCTCCGGGACAGAGGAAGAGACCCAGTACTTC.

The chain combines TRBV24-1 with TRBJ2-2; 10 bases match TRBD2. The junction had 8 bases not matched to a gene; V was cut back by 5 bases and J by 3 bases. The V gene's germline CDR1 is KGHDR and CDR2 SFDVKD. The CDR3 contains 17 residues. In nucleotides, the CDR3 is TGTGCCACCAGTGCTCCTAGCGGGAGAGGTGACACCGGGGAGCTGTTTTTT. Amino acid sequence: CATSAPSGRGDTGELFF.

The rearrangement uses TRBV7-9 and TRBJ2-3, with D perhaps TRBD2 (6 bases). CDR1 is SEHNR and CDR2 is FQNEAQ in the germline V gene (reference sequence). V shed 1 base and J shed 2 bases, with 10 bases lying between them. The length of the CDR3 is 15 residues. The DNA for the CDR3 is TGTGCCAGCAGCTTAGTAGCGGCATTCACAGATACGCAGTATTTT. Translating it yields CASSLVAAFTDTQYF.

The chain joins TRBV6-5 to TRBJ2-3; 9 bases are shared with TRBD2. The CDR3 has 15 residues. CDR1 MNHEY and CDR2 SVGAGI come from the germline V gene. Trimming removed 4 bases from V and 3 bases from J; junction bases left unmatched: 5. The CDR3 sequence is CASSFSSGKTDTQYF. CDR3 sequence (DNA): TGTGCCAGCAGTTTTTCTAGCGGGAAGACAGATACGCAGTATTTT.

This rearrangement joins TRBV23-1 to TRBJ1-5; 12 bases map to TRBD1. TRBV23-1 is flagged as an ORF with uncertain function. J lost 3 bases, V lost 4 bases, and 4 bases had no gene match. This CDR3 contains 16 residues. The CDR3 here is CASSPSGQGANQPQHF. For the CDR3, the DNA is TGCGCCAGCAGTCCCTCGGGACAGGGGGCCAATCAGCCCCAGCATTTT.

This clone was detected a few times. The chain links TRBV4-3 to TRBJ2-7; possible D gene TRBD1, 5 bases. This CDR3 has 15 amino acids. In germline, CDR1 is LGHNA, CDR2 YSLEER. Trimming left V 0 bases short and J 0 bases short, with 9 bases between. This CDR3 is CASSQEEQGSYEQYF. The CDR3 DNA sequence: TGCGCCAGCAGCCAAGAGGAGCAGGGCTCCTACGAGCAGTACTTC.

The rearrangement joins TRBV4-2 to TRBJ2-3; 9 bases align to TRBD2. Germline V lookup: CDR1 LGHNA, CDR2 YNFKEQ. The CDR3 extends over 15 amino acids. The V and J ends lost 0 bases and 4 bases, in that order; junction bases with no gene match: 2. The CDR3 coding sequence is TGTGCCAGCAGCCAAGATGCGGGAGGGGCAGATACGCAGTATTTT. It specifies CASSQDAGGADTQYF.

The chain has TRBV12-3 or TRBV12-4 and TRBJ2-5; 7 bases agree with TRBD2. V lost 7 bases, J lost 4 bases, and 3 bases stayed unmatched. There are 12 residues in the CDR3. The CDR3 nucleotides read TGTGCCAGCATGACGGGAGGAGAGACCCAGTACTTC. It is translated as CASMTGGETQYF.

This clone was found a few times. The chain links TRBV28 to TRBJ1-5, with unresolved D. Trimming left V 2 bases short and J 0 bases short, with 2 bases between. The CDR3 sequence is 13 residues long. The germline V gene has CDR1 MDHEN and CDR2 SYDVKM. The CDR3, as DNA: TGTGCCAGCAGTTTACTTAGCAATCAGCCCCAGCATTTT. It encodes CASSLLSNQPQHF.

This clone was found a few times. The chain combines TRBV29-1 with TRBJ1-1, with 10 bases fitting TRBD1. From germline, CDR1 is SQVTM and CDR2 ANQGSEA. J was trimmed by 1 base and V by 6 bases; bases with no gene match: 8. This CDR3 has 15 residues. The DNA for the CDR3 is TGCAGCGTCCCCAGACAGGGGGCTTCGAACACTGAAGCTTTCTTT. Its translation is CSVPRQGASNTEAFF.

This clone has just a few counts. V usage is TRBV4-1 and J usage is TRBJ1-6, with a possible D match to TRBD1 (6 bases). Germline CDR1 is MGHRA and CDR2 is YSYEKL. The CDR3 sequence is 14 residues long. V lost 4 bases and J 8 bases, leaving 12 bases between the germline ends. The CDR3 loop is CASSLGQVDSPLHF. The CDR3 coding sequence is TGCGCCAGCAGCCTGGGACAAGTTGATTCACCCCTCCACTTT.

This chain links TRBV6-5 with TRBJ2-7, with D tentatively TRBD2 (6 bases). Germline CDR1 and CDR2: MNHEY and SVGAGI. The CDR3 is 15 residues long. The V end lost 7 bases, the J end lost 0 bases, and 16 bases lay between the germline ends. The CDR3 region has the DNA TGTGCCAGCACCCGGACGGTGGGAGGCTCCTACGAGCAGTACTTC. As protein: CASTRTVGGSYEQYF.

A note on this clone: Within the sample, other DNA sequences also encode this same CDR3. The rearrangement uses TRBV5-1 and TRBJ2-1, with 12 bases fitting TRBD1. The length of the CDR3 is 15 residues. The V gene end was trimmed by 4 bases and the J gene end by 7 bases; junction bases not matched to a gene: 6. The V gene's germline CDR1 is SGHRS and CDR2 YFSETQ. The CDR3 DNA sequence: TGCGCCAGCAGCGCGGGACAGGGGGCGCGGAATGAGCAGTTCTTC. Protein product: CASSAGQGARNEQFF.

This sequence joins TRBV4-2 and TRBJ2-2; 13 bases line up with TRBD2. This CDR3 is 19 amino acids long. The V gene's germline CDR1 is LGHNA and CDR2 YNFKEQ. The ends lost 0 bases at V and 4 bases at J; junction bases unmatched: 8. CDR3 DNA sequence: TGTGCCAGCAGCCAAGATAGGGGGACTAGCGGGGCGGCCACCGGGGAGCTGTTTTTT. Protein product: CASSQDRGTSGAATGELFF.